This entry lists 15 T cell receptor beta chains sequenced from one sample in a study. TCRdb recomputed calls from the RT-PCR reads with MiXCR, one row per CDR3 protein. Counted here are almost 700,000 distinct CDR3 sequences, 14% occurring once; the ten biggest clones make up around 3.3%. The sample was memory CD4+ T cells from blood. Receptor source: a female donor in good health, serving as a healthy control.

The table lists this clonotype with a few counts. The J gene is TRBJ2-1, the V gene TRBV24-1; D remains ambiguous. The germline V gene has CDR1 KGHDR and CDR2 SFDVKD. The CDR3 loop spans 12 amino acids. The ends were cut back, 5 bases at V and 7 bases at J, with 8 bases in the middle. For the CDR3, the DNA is TGTGCCACCAGTGGTGACGGGAATGAGCAGTTCTTC. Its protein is CATSGDGNEQFF.

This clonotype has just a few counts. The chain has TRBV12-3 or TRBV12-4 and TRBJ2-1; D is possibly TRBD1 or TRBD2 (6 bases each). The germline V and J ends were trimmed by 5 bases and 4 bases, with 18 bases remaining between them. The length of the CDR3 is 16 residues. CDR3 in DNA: TGTGCCAGCAGTCCTAGTGGGGGGCCCCTATACAATGAGCAGTTCTTC. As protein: CASSPSGGPLYNEQFF.

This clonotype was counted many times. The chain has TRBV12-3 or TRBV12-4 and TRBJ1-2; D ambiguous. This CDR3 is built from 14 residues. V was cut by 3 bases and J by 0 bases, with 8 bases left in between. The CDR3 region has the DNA TGTGCCAGCAGTTTTCGGGATGCTAACTATGGCTACACCTTC. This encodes CASSFRDANYGYTF.

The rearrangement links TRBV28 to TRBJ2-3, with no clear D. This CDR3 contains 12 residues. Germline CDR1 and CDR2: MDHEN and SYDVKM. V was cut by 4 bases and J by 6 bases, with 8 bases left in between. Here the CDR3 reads CASSSSWDTQYF. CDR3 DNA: TGTGCCAGCAGTTCATCTTGGGATACGCAGTATTTT.

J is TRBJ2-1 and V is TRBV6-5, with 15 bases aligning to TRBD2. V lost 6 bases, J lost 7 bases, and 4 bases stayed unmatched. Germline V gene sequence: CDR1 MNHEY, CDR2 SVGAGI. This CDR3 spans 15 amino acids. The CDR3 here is CASRGTSGRRNEQFF. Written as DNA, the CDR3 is TGTGCCAGCAGGGGGACTAGCGGGAGGAGGAATGAGCAGTTCTTC.

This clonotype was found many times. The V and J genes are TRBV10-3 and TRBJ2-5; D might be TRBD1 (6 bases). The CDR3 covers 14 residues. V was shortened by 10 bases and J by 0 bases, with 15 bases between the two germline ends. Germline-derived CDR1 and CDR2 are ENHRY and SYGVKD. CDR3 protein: CATKPQGHQETQYF. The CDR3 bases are TGTGCCACCAAACCACAGGGTCACCAAGAGACCCAGTACTTC.

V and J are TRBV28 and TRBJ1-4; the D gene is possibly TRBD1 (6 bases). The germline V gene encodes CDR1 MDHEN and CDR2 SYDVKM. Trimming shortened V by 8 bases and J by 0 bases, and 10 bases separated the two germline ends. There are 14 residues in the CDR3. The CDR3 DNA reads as TGTGCCAGCCAAGACAGGACAACTAATGAAAAACTGTTTTTT. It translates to CASQDRTTNEKLFF.

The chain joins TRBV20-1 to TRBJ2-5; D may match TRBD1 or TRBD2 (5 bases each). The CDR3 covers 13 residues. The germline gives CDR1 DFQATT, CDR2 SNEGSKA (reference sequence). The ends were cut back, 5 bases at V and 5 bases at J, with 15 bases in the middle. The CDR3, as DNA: TGCAGTGCTCACCCGGGACCGGAGGAGACCCAGTACTTC. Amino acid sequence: CSAHPGPEETQYF.

The CDR3 DNA sequence: TGTGCCATCGAGCCGACAGGGGGCACCTACGAGCAGTACTTC. It yields the protein CAIEPTGGTYEQYF. The V and J genes are TRBV2 and TRBJ2-7, with TRBD1 matching 10 bases. Trimming cost V 10 bases and J 2 bases; bases outside gene matches: 8. CDR3 size: 14 residues. Germline CDR1 reads SNHLY; CDR2 reads FYNNEI.

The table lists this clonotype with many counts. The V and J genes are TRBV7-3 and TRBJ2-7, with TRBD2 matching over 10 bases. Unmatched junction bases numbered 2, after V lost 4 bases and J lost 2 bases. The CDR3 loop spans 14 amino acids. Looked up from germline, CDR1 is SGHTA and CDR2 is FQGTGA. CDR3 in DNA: TGTGCCAGCAGCTCGGGACTAGCGCCCTACGAGCAGTACTTC. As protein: CASSSGLAPYEQYF.

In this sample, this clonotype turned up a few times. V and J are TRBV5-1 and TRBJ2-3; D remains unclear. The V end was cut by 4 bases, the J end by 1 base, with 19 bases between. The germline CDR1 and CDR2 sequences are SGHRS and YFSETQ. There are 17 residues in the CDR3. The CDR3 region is CASSATVLSSGTDTQYF. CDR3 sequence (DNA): TGCGCCAGCAGCGCCACCGTACTTTCTTCGGGCACAGATACGCAGTATTTT.

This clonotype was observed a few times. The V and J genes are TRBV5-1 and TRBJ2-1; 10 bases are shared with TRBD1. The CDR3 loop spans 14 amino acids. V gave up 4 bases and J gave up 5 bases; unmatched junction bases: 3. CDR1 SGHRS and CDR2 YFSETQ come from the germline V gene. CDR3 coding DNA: TGCGCCAGCAGCCCGGGGACAGGGGACAATGAGCAGTTCTTC. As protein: CASSPGTGDNEQFF.

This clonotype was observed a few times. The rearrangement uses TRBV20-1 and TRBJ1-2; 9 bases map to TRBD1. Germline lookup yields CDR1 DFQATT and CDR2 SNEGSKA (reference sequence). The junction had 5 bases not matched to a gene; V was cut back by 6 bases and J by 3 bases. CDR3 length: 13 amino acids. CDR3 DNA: TGCAGTGCCACACAGGGGGCTGACTATGGCTACACCTTC. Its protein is CSATQGADYGYTF.

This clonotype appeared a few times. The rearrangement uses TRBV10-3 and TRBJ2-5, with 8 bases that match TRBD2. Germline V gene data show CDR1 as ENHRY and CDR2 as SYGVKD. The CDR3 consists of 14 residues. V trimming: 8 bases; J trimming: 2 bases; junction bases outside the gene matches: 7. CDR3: CAIRGGPQQETQYF. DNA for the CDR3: TGTGCCATCCGGGGGGGACCGCAACAAGAGACCCAGTACTTC.

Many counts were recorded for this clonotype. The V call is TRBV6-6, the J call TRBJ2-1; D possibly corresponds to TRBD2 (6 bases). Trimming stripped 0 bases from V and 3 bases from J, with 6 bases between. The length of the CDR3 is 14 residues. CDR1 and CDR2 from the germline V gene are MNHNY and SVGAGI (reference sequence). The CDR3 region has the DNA TGTGCCAGCAGTTACTCTAGCGGCTACAATGAGCAGTTCTTC. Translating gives CASSYSSGYNEQFF.